This TCR beta chain was observed in a study of response to subunit inactivated influenza vaccine. This clonotype has at least ten counts. Its antigen is still unknown. The CDR3 is 16 residues long. The J segment lost 8 bases and the V segment lost 4 bases, leaving 10 bases of the junction unmatched. Looked up from germline, CDR1 is MNHNS and CDR2 is SASEGT. Using its own MiXCR run on the RT-PCR reads, TCRdb lists one record per CDR3 protein. In the table there are approximately 570,000 distinct CDR3 sequences, less than 8% of which are singletons. Overall study results and limits: It was suggested by the authors that few new T cells are recruited by each seasonal influenza vaccination.

The receptor was derived from a man between 50 and 75 years old who received an inactivated influenza vaccine. This chain links TRBV6-1 with TRBJ1-4, with TRBD1 matching 10 bases. Sequenced here: PBMCs from blood, sampled 23 to 25 months after vaccination. The CDR3 nucleotides are TGTGCCAGCAGTGCCCGGGACAGGGGTTCCCGCGAAAAACTGTTTTTT. It translates to CASSARDRGSREKLFF.